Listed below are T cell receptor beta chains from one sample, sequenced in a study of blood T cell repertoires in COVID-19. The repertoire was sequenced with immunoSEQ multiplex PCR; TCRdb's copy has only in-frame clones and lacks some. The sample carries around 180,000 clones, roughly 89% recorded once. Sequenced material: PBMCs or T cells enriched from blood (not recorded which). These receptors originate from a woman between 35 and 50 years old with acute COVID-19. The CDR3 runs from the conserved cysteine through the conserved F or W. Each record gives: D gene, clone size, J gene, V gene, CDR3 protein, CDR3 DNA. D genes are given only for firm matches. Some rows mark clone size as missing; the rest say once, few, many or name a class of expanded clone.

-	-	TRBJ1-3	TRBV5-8	CASSLGGRLISGNTIYF	TGTGCCAGCAGCTTGGGAGGGCGGCTTATATCTGGAAACACCATATATTTT
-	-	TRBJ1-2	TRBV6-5	CASSRGLTGGYTF	TGTGCCAGCAGCCGCGGACTGACTGGTGGCTACACCTTC
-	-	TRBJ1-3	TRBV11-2	CASSSPGSPGNTIYF	TGTGCCAGCAGCTCACCAGGGTCCCCGGGAAACACCATATATTTT
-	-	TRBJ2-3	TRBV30	CAWRWVLNPKPPGSDTQYF	TGTGCCTGGAGATGGGTGCTTAACCCTAAGCCTCCGGGATCAGATACGCAGTATTTT
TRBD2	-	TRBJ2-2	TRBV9	CASSPLLAGGWGGNTGELFF	TGTGCCAGCAGCCCTCTACTAGCGGGAGGGTGGGGAGGAAACACCGGGGAGCTGTTTTTT
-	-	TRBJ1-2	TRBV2	CASSTTQGGGYTF	TGTGCCAGCAGTACAACCCAGGGTGGTGGCTACACCTTC
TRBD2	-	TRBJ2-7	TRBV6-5	CASTWTSGGSYEQYF	TGTGCCAGCACCTGGACTAGCGGGGGTTCCTACGAGCAGTACTTC
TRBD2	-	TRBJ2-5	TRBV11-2	CASSLGLPGGRETQYF	TGTGCCAGCAGCTTAGGTCTGCCGGGGGGGAGAGAGACCCAGTACTTC
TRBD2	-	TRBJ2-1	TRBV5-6	CASGTTSGGYNEQFF	TGTGCCAGCGGAACGACTAGCGGGGGCTACAATGAGCAGTTCTTC
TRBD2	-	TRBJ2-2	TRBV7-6	CASSPGLAGFSGELFF	TGTGCCAGCAGCCCAGGACTAGCTGGTTTTTCCGGGGAGCTGTTTTTT
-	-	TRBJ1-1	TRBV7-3	CASSLQGYTEAFF	TGTGCCAGCAGCTTACAGGGCTACACTGAAGCTTTCTTT
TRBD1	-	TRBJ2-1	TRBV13	CASSPGQGRYEQFF	TGTGCCAGCAGCCCTGGACAGGGCCGGTATGAGCAGTTCTTC
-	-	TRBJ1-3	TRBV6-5	CASQNSGNTIYF	TGTGCCAGTCAGAACTCTGGAAACACCATATATTTT
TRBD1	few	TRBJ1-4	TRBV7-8	CASSSTGIMDATNEKLFF	TGTGCCAGCAGCTCGACAGGGATCATGGATGCAACTAATGAAAAACTGTTTTTT
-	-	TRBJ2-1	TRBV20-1	CSANWYNEQFF	TGCAGTGCTAACTGGTACAATGAGCAGTTCTTC
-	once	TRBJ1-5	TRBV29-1	CSVATGPNQPQHF	TGCAGCGTTGCGACAGGACCCAATCAGCCCCAGCATTTT
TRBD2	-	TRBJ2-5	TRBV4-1	CASSQDGLADQQETQYF	TGCGCCAGCAGCCAAGATGGACTAGCGGACCAACAAGAGACCCAGTACTTC
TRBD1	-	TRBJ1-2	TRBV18	CASSLDRGLYGYTF	TGTGCCAGCTCACTGGACAGGGGGCTCTATGGCTACACCTTC
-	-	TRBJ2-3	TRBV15	CATSRPLGRSDTQYF	TGTGCCACCAGCAGACCTCTAGGAAGGTCAGATACGCAGTATTTT
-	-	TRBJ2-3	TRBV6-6	CASSSGWVTDTQYF	TGTGCCAGCAGCTCCGGGTGGGTCACAGATACGCAGTATTTT
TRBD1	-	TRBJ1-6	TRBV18	CASSLGQGAVNSPLHF	TGTGCCAGCTCACTGGGACAGGGGGCGGTTAATTCACCCCTCCACTTT
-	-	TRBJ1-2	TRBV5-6	CASSRPQGPYGYTF	TGTGCCAGCAGTCGGCCCCAGGGGCCCTATGGCTACACCTTC
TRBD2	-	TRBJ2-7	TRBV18	CASSPRTSGTYEQYF	TGTGCCAGCTCACCACGGACTAGCGGCACCTACGAGCAGTACTTC
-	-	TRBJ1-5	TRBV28	CASKSGGNNQPQHF	TGTGCCAGCAAGAGCGGGGGTAACAATCAGCCCCAGCATTTT
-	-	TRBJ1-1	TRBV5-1	CASSPETGNTEAFF	TGCGCCAGCAGCCCGGAGACAGGAAACACTGAAGCTTTCTTT
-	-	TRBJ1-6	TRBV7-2	CASSLVQGNSPLHF	TGTGCCAGCAGCTTAGTACAGGGTAATTCACCCCTCCACTTT
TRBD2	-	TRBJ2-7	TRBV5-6	CASSRLADYEQYF	TGTGCCAGCTCAAGGCTAGCGGACTACGAGCAGTACTTC
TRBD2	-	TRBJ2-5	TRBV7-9	CASSFGGGLTSGETQYF	TGTGCCAGCAGCTTCGGAGGAGGGTTGACTAGCGGGGAGACCCAGTACTTC
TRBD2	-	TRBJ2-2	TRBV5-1	CASSPLAGGNTGELFF	TGCGCCAGCAGCCCTCTAGCGGGAGGGAACACCGGGGAGCTGTTTTTT
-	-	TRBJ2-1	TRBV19	CASSATDSNNEQFF	TGTGCCAGTAGCGCCACGGACTCGAACAATGAGCAGTTCTTC
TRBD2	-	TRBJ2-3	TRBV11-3	CASSARGGSGAKADTQYF	TGTGCCAGCAGCGCTCGGGGCGGTAGCGGGGCCAAAGCAGATACGCAGTATTTT
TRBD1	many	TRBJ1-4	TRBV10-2	CASSEGTGGGKLFF	TGCGCCAGCAGTGAAGGGACAGGGGGCGGAAAACTGTTTTTT
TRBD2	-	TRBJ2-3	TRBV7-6	CASSLGRGGDTQYF	TGTGCCAGCAGCTTAGGGCGGGGGGGAGATACGCAGTATTTT
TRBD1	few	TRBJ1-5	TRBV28	CASSPAGDSQPQHF	TGTGCCAGCAGCCCCGCCGGGGACAGTCAGCCCCAGCATTTT
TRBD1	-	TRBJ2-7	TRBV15	CATSTDRGNDEQYF	TGTGCCACCAGCACGGACAGGGGGAACGACGAGCAGTACTTC
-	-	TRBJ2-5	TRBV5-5	CASSLAGETQYF	TGTGCCAGCAGCTTGGCCGGGGAGACCCAGTACTTC
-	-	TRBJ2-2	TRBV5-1	CASREGLATGELFF	TGCGCCAGCAGAGAGGGATTAGCCACCGGGGAGCTGTTTTTT
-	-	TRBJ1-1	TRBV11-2	CASSLDRRGAEAFF	TGTGCCAGCAGCTTAGATCGCAGGGGCGCTGAAGCTTTCTTT
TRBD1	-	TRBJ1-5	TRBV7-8	CASSPNRGDQPQHF	TGTGCCAGCAGCCCTAACAGGGGCGATCAGCCCCAGCATTTT
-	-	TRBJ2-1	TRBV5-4	CASSGGGRDNEQFF	TGTGCCAGCAGCGGCGGAGGCCGGGACAATGAGCAGTTCTTC